These 3 T cell receptor beta chains were all obtained from the same sample, sequenced in a study of identifying expanded T cells in peripheral blood. Sequencing used immunoSEQ multiplex PCR; TCRdb keeps in-frame clones, though not all of them. The repertoire consists of approximately 130,000 clones, with approximately 86% occurring once and the leading ten covering 7.5% to 8.5%. What was sequenced was blood. The source of these receptors is a person between 18 and 75 years old in good health.

V gene TRBV6-5 combines with J gene TRBJ2-7, with a possible D match to TRBD1 (6 bases). Trimming left V 2 bases short and J 4 bases short, with 15 bases between. The CDR3 loop spans 15 amino acids. The germline gives CDR1 MNHEY, CDR2 SVGAGI. CDR3 DNA sequence: TGTGCCAGCAGTTACACAGGTGGACAGTTGTACGAGCAGTACTTC. Protein sequence: CASSYTGGQLYEQYF.

The rearrangement joins TRBV5-4 to TRBJ1-2, with unresolved D. The ends were cut back, 4 bases at V and 3 bases at J, with 10 bases in the middle. Germline CDR1 SGHNT, CDR2 YYREEE (reference sequence). The CDR3 consists of 13 residues. The CDR3: CASSPGLDYGYTF. Here the CDR3 DNA reads TGTGCCAGCAGCCCTGGCCTCGACTATGGCTACACCTTC.

The J gene is TRBJ1-5, the V gene TRBV30, with a possible D match to TRBD1 (5 bases). V was shortened by 5 bases and J by 6 bases, with 14 bases between the two germline ends. The CDR3 sequence is 13 residues long. Germline V gene data show CDR1 as GTSNPN and CDR2 as SVGIG (reference sequence). CDR3: CAWGPGRGQPQHF. The CDR3 nucleotides are TGTGCCTGGGGGCCGGGGCGAGGTCAGCCCCAGCATTTT.